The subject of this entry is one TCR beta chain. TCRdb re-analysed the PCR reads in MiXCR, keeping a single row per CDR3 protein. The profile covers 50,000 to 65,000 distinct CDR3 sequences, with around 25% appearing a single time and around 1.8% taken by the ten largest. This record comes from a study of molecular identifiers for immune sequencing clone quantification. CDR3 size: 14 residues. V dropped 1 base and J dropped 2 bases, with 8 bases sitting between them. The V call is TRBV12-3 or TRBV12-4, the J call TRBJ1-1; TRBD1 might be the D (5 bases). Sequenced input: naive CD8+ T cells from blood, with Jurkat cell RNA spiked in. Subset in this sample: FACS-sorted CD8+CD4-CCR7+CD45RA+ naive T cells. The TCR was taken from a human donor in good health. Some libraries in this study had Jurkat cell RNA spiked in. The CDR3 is CASSLVGLNTEAFF. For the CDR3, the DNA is TGTGCCAGCAGTTTAGTGGGACTTAACACTGAAGCTTTCTTT.